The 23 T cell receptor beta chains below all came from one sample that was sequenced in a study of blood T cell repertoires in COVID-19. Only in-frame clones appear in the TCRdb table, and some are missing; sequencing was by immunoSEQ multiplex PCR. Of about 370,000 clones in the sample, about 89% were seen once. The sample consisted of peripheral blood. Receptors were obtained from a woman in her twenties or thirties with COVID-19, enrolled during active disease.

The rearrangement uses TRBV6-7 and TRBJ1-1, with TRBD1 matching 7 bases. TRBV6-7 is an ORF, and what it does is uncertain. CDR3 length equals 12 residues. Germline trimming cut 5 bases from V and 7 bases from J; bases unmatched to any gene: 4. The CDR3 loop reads CASSGGQCEAFF. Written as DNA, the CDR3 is TGTGCCAGCAGTGGGGGACAGTGTGAAGCTTTCTTT.

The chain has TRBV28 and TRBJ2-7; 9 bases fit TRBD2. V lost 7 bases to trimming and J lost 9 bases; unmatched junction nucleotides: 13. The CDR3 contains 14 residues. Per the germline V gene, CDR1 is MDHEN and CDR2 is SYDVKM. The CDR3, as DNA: TGTGCCAGCACAGCGGGAGGTCCCCCCCAAGTGCAGTACGTC. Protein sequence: CASTAGGPPQVQYV.

The CDR3 nucleotides are TGTGCCAGTAGTGGGGCCCGGACGGCCTTCACAGATACGCAGTATTTT. Amino acid sequence: CASSGARTAFTDTQYF. This chain uses TRBV19 with TRBJ2-3, with D possibly TRBD1 on 5 matching bases. Trimming took 5 bases from V and 2 from J, leaving 17 bases between them. The CDR3 is 16 residues long. Per the germline V gene, CDR1 is LNHDA and CDR2 is SQIVND (reference sequence).

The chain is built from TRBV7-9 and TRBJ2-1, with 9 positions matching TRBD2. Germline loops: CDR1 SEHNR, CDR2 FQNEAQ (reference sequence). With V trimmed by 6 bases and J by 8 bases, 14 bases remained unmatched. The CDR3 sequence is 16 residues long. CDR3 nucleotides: TGTGCCAGCAGACAAATGGGGGCGGGAGGGCCAGATGAGCAGTTCTTC. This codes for CASRQMGAGGPDEQFF.

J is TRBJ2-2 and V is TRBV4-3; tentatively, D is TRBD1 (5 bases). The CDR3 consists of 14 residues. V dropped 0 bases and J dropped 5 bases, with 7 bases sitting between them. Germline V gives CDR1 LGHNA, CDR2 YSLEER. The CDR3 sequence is CASSQDPGTGELFF. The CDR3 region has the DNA TGCGCCAGCAGCCAAGATCCAGGGACCGGGGAGCTGTTTTTT.

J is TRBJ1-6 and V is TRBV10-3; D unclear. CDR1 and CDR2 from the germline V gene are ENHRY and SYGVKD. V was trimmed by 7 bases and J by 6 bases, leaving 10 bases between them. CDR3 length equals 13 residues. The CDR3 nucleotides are TGTGCCATCAAAAGTGACTTTAATTCACCCCTCCACTTT. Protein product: CAIKSDFNSPLHF.

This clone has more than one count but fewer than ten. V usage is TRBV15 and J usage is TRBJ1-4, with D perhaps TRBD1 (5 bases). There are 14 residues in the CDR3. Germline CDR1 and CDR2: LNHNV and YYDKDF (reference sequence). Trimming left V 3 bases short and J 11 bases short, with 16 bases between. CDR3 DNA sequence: TGTGCCACCAGCAGGGGCTTTGATGGGGGGAAACTGTTTTTT. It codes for CATSRGFDGGKLFF.

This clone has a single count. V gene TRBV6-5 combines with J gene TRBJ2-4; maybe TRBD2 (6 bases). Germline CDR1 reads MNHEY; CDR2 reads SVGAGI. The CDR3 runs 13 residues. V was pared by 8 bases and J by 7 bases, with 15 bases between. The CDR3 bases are TGTGCCAGCTCGGGAGACGCGCGGAACATTCAGTACTTC. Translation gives CASSGDARNIQYF.

This chain's CDR3 is CASSQGDSSSGANVLTF. For the CDR3, the DNA is TGCGCCAGCAGCCAAGGTGACAGTTCTTCTGGGGCCAACGTCCTGACTTTC. The J gene is TRBJ2-6, the V gene TRBV4-3, with TRBD1 as a possible D gene (5 bases). Trimming took off 1 base at V and 1 base at J, with 11 bases between the two ends. The CDR3 covers 17 residues. Germline assignment: CDR1 LGHNA and CDR2 YSLEER.

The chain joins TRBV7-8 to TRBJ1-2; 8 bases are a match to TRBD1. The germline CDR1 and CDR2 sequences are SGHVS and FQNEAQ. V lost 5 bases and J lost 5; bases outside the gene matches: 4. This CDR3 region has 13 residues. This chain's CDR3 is CASSPRTGYGYTF. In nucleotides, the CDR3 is TGTGCCAGCAGCCCAAGGACAGGGTATGGCTACACCTTC.

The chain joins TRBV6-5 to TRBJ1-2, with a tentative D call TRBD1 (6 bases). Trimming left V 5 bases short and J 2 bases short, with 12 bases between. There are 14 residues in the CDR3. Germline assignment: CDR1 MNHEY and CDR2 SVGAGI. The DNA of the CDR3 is TGTGCCAGCAGTCTACACAGGGCAAACTATGGCTACACCTTC. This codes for CASSLHRANYGYTF.

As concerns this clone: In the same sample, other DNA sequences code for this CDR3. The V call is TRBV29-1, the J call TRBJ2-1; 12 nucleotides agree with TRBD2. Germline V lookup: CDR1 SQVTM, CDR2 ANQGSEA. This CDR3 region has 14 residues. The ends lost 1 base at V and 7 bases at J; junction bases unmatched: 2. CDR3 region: CSVEGLAGDNEQFF. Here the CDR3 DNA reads TGCAGCGTTGAAGGACTAGCGGGAGATAATGAGCAGTTCTTC.

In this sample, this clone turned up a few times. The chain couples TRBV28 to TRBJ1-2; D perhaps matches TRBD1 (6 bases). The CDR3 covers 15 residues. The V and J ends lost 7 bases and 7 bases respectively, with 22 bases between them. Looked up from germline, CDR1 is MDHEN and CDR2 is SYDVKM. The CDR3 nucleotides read TGTGCCAGCATTCTCTCCACCGGGGGGCCTACTGGCTACACCTTC. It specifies CASILSTGGPTGYTF.

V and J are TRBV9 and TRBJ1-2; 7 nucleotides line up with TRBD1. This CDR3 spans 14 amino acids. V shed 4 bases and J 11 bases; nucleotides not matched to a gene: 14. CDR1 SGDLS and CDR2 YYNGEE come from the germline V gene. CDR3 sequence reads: CASSRRDSPFGYTF. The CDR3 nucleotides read TGTGCCAGCAGCCGTAGGGACAGCCCTTTTGGGTACACCTTC.

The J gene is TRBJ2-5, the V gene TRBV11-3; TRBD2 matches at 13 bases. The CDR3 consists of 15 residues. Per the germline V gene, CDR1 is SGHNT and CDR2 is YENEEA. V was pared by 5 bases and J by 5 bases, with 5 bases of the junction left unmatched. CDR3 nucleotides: TGTGCCAGCAGCCTGGGACTAGCGGGAAGGGAGACCCAGTACTTC. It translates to CASSLGLAGRETQYF.

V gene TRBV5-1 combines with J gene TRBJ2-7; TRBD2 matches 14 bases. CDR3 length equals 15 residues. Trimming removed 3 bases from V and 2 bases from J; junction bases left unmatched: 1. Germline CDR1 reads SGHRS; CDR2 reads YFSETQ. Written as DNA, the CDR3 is TGCGCCAGCAGCTCGGGACTAGCGGGGGCCTACGAGCAGTACTTC. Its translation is CASSSGLAGAYEQYF. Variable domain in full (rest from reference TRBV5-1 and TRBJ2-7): KAGVTQTPRYLIKTRGQQVTLSCSPISGHRSVSWYQQTPGQGLQFLFEYFSETQRNKGNFPGRFSGRQFSNSRSEMNVSTLELGDSALYLCASSSGLAGAYEQYFGPGTRLTVT.

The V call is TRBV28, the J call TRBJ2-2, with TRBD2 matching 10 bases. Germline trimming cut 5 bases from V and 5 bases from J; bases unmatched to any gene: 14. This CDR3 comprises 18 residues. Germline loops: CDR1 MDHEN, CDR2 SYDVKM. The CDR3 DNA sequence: TGTGCCAGCAGTCACTTGATGCTAGCGGGGGAAAGAACCGGGGAGCTGTTTTTT. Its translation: CASSHLMLAGERTGELFF. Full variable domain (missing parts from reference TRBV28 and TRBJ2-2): DVKVTQSSRYLVKRTGEKVFLECVQDMDHENMFWYRQDPGLGLRLIYFSYDVKMKEKGDIPEGYSVSREKKERFSLILESASTNQTSMYLCASSHLMLAGERTGELFFGEGSRLTVL.

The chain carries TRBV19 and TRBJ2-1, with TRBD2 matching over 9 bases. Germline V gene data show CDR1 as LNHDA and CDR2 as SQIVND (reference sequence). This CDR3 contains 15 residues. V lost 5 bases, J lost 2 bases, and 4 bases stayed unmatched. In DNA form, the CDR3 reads TGTGCCAGTAGTCCGACTAGCGGCACCTACAATGAGCAGTTCTTC. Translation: CASSPTSGTYNEQFF.

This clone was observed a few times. DNA of the CDR3: TGTGCCAGCAGCAACAGGGTGGAGAGCAATCAGCCCCAGCATTTT. It yields the protein CASSNRVESNQPQHF. V gene TRBV9 combines with J gene TRBJ1-5, with a possible D match to TRBD1 (6 bases). The CDR3 spans 15 residues. V was shortened by 4 bases and J by 1 base, with 12 bases between the two germline ends. The germline V gene encodes CDR1 SGDLS and CDR2 YYNGEE.

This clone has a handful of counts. This chain's CDR3 is CASLKGGSGNTIYF. In DNA form, the CDR3 reads TGCGCCAGCTTAAAAGGAGGCTCTGGAAACACCATATATTTT. V usage is TRBV10-2 and J usage is TRBJ1-3; D not certain. The germline gives CDR1 WSHSY, CDR2 SAAADI. The ends were cut back, 8 bases at V and 0 bases at J, with 11 bases in the middle. The CDR3 covers 14 residues.

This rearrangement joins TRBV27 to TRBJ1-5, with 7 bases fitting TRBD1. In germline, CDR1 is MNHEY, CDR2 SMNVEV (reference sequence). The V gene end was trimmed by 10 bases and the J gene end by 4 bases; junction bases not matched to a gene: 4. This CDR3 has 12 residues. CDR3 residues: CATWDSNQPQHF. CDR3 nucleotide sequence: TGTGCCACATGGGACAGTAATCAGCCCCAGCATTTT.

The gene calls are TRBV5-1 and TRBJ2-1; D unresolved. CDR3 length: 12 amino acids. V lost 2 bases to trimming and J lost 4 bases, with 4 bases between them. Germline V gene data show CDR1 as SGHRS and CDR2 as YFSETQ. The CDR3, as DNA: TGCGCCAGCAGCTTCACTTACAATGAGCAGTTCTTC. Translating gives CASSFTYNEQFF.

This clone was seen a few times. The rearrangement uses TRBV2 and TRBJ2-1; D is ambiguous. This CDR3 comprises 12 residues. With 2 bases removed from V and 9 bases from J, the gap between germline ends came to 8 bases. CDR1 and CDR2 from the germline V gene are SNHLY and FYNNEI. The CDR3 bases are TGTGCCAGCAGTGAATCAGCGCGTGAGCAGTTCTTC. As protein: CASSESAREQFF.